These T cell receptor beta chains were read from a single sample in a study of OX40 agonist ivuxolimab in advanced cancers. TCRdb keeps only in-frame clones here, not all; method: immunoSEQ multiplex PCR. The profile shows about 110,000 clones, roughly nine tenths of them singletons. Sequenced here: CD4+ or CD8+ T cells sorted from blood, sampled in a trial of the OX40 agonist ivuxolimab. Receptor source: an adult with an advanced solid tumor such as melanoma, head and neck, liver or kidney cancer. Each CDR3 is given with its conserved first and last residue. D genes are given only for firm matches. The listing skips clone size in some rows; elsewhere it reads once, few, many or a size class.

clone size,V gene,J gene,D gene,CDR3 length,CDR3 DNA,CDR3 protein
.,TRBV7-9,TRBJ1-2,.,14,TGTGCCAGCAGCCCCTTTACAGGGAACTATGGCTACACCTTC,CASSPFTGNYGYTF
.,TRBV5-4,TRBJ2-2,.,17,TGTGCCAGCAGCGTCGTATCAAAGACAGGGAACACCGGGGAGCTGTTTTTT,CASSVVSKTGNTGELFF
.,TRBV6-6,TRBJ1-4,.,12,TGTGCCAGCAGCCCCGGGGTTGAAAAACTGTTTTTT,CASSPGVEKLFF
once,TRBV10-1,TRBJ1-5,.,15,TGCGCCAGCACTGGGAGGCAGAATAGCAATCAGCCCCAGCATTTT,CASTGRQNSNQPQHF
once,TRBV18,TRBJ1-3,.,15,TGTGCCAGCTCACCTGTCGGGGGTGGCGGAAACACCATATATTTT,CASSPVGGGGNTIYF
.,TRBV6-1,TRBJ1-6,.,14,TGTGCCAGCAGTGAAGGTGGAACTCATTCACCCCTCCACTTT,CASSEGGTHSPLHF
.,TRBV19,TRBJ2-7,TRBD2,16,TGTGCCAGCCGGACTAGCGGGGGCCAAACGGGCTACGAGCAGTACTTC,CASRTSGGQTGYEQYF
once,TRBV6-1,TRBJ2-3,TRBD2,13,TGTGCCAACGGACTAGCGGGGGCAGATACGCAGTATTTT,CANGLAGADTQYF
.,TRBV10-3,TRBJ1-2,TRBD1,14,TGTGCCATCAGTGACCTCGAGGGGGCGCGGGGCTACACCTTC,CAISDLEGARGYTF
once,TRBV9,TRBJ1-1,.,12,TGTGCCAGCAGCTCTATGAACACTGAAGCTTTCTTT,CASSSMNTEAFF
.,TRBV6-6,TRBJ2-3,TRBD1,15,TGTGCCAGCAAATGGGGGACAGTAAACACAGATACGCAGTATTTT,CASKWGTVNTDTQYF
.,TRBV28,TRBJ2-3,TRBD1,15,TGTGCCAGCAGTTTCGAGGACAGGACAGCAGATACGCAGTATTTT,CASSFEDRTADTQYF
.,TRBV29-1,TRBJ2-7,.,12,TGCAGCGTTGCTTCGCTTACCTACGAGCAGTACTTC,CSVASLTYEQYF
.,TRBV5-4,TRBJ2-5,.,17,TGTGCCAGCAGCCCCCCCCCTGGGGGGGCGAGGCACGAGACCCAGTACTTC,CASSPPPGGARHETQYF
few,TRBV7-8,TRBJ1-1,TRBD1,14,TGTGCCAGCAGCTTGGACAGGACGAACACTGAAGCTTTCTTT,CASSLDRTNTEAFF
.,TRBV4-3,TRBJ2-1,TRBD2,15,TGCGCCAGCAGCCCTAGCGGGGGCTCCTACAATGAGCAGTTCTTC,CASSPSGGSYNEQFF
once,TRBV30,TRBJ1-2,.,14,TGTGCCTGGAGTGTACTATCTCCACGAGATGGCTACACCTTC,CAWSVLSPRDGYTF
.,TRBV5-1,TRBJ2-1,.,15,TGCGCCAGCAGCTCCCAGACCCTTTCGTACAATGAGCAGTTCTTC,CASSSQTLSYNEQFF
.,TRBV28,TRBJ2-1,.,14,TGTGCCAGCAGTACGCCCGGGAACTACAATGAGCAGTTCTTC,CASSTPGNYNEQFF
.,TRBV7-2,TRBJ1-4,.,17,TGTGCCAGCAGCTTAATTACTCCGGGACGGGGAGATGAAAAACTGTTTTTT,CASSLITPGRGDEKLFF
once,TRBV5-5,TRBJ1-6,.,14,TGTGCCAGCAGCTGGACTTCGGATAATTCACCCCTCCACTTT,CASSWTSDNSPLHF
.,TRBV6-6,TRBJ1-2,.,14,TGTGCCAGCAGTTACTTATCGGAAACCAATGGCTACACCTTC,CASSYLSETNGYTF
.,TRBV10-1,TRBJ2-1,.,8,TGCGCCAGGGGGGAGCAGTTCTTC,CARGEQFF
.,TRBV11-2,TRBJ1-6,.,13,TGTGCCAGCAGCGATACCCATAATTCACCCCTCCACTTT,CASSDTHNSPLHF
.,TRBV4-3,TRBJ1-4,.,13,TGCGCCAGCAGCCAGAACAGGGACGAAAAACTGTTTTTT,CASSQNRDEKLFF
.,TRBV15,TRBJ1-1,.,13,TGTGCCACCAGCAGAGAGGGGAACACTGAAGCTTTCTTT,CATSREGNTEAFF
once,TRBV6-5,TRBJ1-1,.,14,TGTGCCAGCAGTCGGACAGCAATGAACACTGAAGCTTTCTTT,CASSRTAMNTEAFF
.,TRBV7-2,TRBJ1-2,.,12,TGTGCCAGCAGCCCAGGGTTGAATGGCTACACCTTC,CASSPGLNGYTF
.,TRBV10-1,TRBJ1-4,TRBD1,14,TGCGCCAGTCCAAGTTCGGGGACAGAAGAAAAACTGTTTTTT,CASPSSGTEEKLFF
.,TRBV28,TRBJ2-5,TRBD1,13,TGTGCCAGCGTGGGACAGGGAGGGGAGACCCAGTACTTC,CASVGQGGETQYF
.,TRBV19,TRBJ2-3,TRBD1,17,TGTGCCAGTAGTACCCCAACCGGGACAGGGTTCACAGATACGCAGTATTTT,CASSTPTGTGFTDTQYF
.,TRBV5-1,TRBJ1-1,.,13,TGCGCCAGCAGCTTGGCCCAGAACACTGAAGCTTTCTTT,CASSLAQNTEAFF
.,TRBV5-1,TRBJ2-7,.,13,TGCGCCAGCAGCTTGGCGGCTAGTAACGAGCAGTACTTC,CASSLAASNEQYF
.,TRBV7-8,TRBJ1-1,.,14,TGTGCCAGCAGCTCCCAGCGAGGGGGCACTGAAGCTTTCTTT,CASSSQRGGTEAFF
.,TRBV7-8,TRBJ2-7,.,14,TGTGCCAGCAGCTTAGATAACGGTCCCTACGAGCAGTACTTC,CASSLDNGPYEQYF
few,TRBV11-2,TRBJ2-3,.,12,TGTGCCAGCAGCTTAGCCGCAGATACGCAGTATTTT,CASSLAADTQYF
.,TRBV18,TRBJ2-7,TRBD2,17,TGTGCCAGCTCACCACCGGCAGCGGGGGGGTTTATCTACGAGCAGTACTTC,CASSPPAAGGFIYEQYF
.,TRBV15,TRBJ1-5,.,14,TGTGCCACCAGCAGAGGGAGTAGCAATCAGCCCCAGCATTTT,CATSRGSSNQPQHF
.,TRBV14,TRBJ1-1,.,14,TGTGCCAGCAGCCCCGGACTTATGAACACTGAAGCTTTCTTT,CASSPGLMNTEAFF
few,TRBV6-1,TRBJ1-3,.,14,TGTGCCAGCAGAACGGGCGCAGTCGGGGACACCATATATTTT,CASRTGAVGDTIYF
few,TRBV4-2,TRBJ1-1,.,14,TGTGCCAGCAGCCAAGATCTGGCCCTCACTGAAGCTTTCTTT,CASSQDLALTEAFF
.,TRBV5-8,TRBJ2-2,.,13,TGTGCCAGCAGCTTGCACGCGGCGGGGGAGCTGTTTTTT,CASSLHAAGELFF
.,TRBV28,TRBJ2-7,TRBD2,16,TGTGCCAGCAGTTCAGGACTAGCGGGATTCTCCTACGAGCAGTACTTC,CASSSGLAGFSYEQYF
.,TRBV7-2,TRBJ1-1,TRBD1,18,TGTGCCAGCAGCTTAGCCACTTACCTGTACAGGACAGGGACTGAAGCTTTCTTT,CASSLATYLYRTGTEAFF
once,TRBV5-1,TRBJ2-5,.,16,TGCGCCAGCAGCTTGGTGTTAGGTACTCCCCAAGAGACCCAGTACTTC,CASSLVLGTPQETQYF
.,TRBV18,TRBJ1-5,.,14,TGTGCCAGCTCACCACAGACGGGCAATCAGCCCCAGCATTTT,CASSPQTGNQPQHF